Listed below are T cell receptor beta chains from one sample, sequenced in a study of blood T cell repertoires in COVID-19. Data came from immunoSEQ multiplex PCR; TCRdb stores just in-frame clones and leaves some out. This table has 300,000 to 400,000 clones, 70% to 90% appearing once. Source material: peripheral blood. All receptors come from a human donor in a cohort sampled during active COVID-19. Both conserved end residues are part of each CDR3. The D gene is left open where the match is weak. Part of the rows lack a size; the others show once, few, many or a class for expanded clones.

D	V	J	size	CDR3	DNA
-	TRBV5-1	TRBJ2-7	-	CASSSNREGYEQYF	TGCGCCAGCAGCTCCAACAGGGAGGGCTACGAGCAGTACTTC
TRBD2	TRBV29-1	TRBJ2-7	few	CSVGAGGPYEQYF	TGCAGCGTTGGGGCGGGAGGGCCCTACGAGCAGTACTTC
-	TRBV5-6	TRBJ1-1	-	CASSLAGGTTEAFF	TGTGCCAGCAGCTTGGCCGGGGGGACCACTGAAGCTTTCTTT
-	TRBV30	TRBJ2-7	once	CAWSGGRGYEQYF	TGTGCCTGGAGTGGGGGCAGGGGATACGAGCAGTACTTC
-	TRBV16	TRBJ1-5	once	CASSQLSGGSNQPQHF	TGTGCCAGCAGCCAATTGTCCGGAGGGAGCAATCAGCCCCAGCATTTT
-	TRBV19	TRBJ2-1	-	CASGETGGLYNEQFF	TGTGCCAGTGGGGAGACAGGAGGATTATACAATGAGCAGTTCTTC
-	TRBV6-5	TRBJ1-1	few	CASSYHRVTEAFF	TGTGCCAGCAGTTACCACAGGGTCACTGAAGCTTTCTTT
TRBD1	TRBV7-9	TRBJ2-1	few	CASSLEGQHNEQFF	TGTGCCAGCAGCTTAGAGGGACAGCACAATGAGCAGTTCTTC
TRBD1	TRBV7-9	TRBJ2-3	-	CASSYHSGQGTDTQYF	TGTGCCAGCAGCTATCATTCGGGACAGGGCACAGATACGCAGTATTTT
TRBD2	TRBV6-2/TRBV6-3	TRBJ2-1	-	CASSTSGQYNEQFF	TGTGCCAGCAGCACTAGCGGTCAATACAATGAGCAGTTCTTC
-	TRBV5-4	TRBJ2-5	few	CASSLDGAGTQYF	TGTGCCAGCAGCCTAGACGGAGCGGGGACCCAGTACTTC
-	TRBV19	TRBJ1-5	few	CASTRWGDNQPQHF	TGTGCCAGTACCCGATGGGGAGACAATCAGCCCCAGCATTTT
-	TRBV18	TRBJ2-2	-	CASSPTGIANTGELFF	TGTGCCAGCTCACCAACAGGGATCGCGAACACCGGGGAGCTGTTTTTT
-	TRBV11-3	TRBJ2-1	once	CASSLGGWGGLNEQFF	TGTGCCAGCAGCTTAGGTGGGTGGGGGGGCCTGAATGAGCAGTTCTTC
-	TRBV19	TRBJ1-1	-	CASIGAGPEAFF	TGTGCCAGTATTGGGGCAGGGCCTGAAGCTTTCTTT
-	TRBV21-1	TRBJ2-7	-	CASSGIRRGVLSGYYEQYF	TGTGCCAGCTCAGGTATTAGGCGGGGGGTCCTCAGCGGCTACTACGAGCAGTACTTC
TRBD2	TRBV28	TRBJ2-3	-	CASSSGTSGSGDTQYF	TGTGCCAGCAGCTCCGGGACTAGCGGGAGTGGAGATACGCAGTATTTT
TRBD1	TRBV4-2	TRBJ2-3	-	CASSQEAGTATDTQYF	TGTGCCAGCAGCCAAGAAGCCGGGACAGCCACAGATACGCAGTATTTT
TRBD2	TRBV6-7	TRBJ2-2	-	CASSYGTSGIPGELFF	TGTGCCAGCAGTTACGGGACTAGCGGGATCCCCGGGGAGCTGTTTTTT
-	TRBV4-2	TRBJ1-1	-	CASSQVGQGWTEAFF	TGTGCCAGCAGCCAAGTGGGGCAGGGGTGGACTGAAGCTTTCTTT
-	TRBV15	TRBJ2-7	-	CATSSNRGGEQYF	TGTGCCACCAGCAGTAACAGGGGAGGCGAGCAGTACTTC
-	TRBV2	TRBJ2-2	-	CASSEARGELFF	TGTGCCAGCAGTGAAGCGAGAGGGGAGCTGTTTTTT
-	TRBV11-2	TRBJ2-7	-	CASSSNRAPKRNEQYF	TGTGCCAGCAGCTCAAACAGGGCACCGAAACGGAACGAGCAGTACTTC
TRBD1	TRBV19	TRBJ1-1	-	CASSIMEQGIPEAFF	TGTGCCAGTAGTATAATGGAACAGGGGATCCCTGAAGCTTTCTTT
-	TRBV2	TRBJ1-6	-	CASSEIGGGWYNSPLHF	TGTGCCAGCAGTGAAATCGGCGGGGGGTGGTATAATTCACCCCTCCACTTT
TRBD1	TRBV4-1	TRBJ1-6	-	CASSLGQDNSPLHF	TGCGCCAGCAGCCTGGGACAGGATAATTCACCCCTCCACTTT
-	TRBV18	TRBJ2-1	-	CASSPLGVAANNEQFF	TGTGCCAGCTCACCACTAGGGGTAGCGGCAAACAATGAGCAGTTCTTC
TRBD2	TRBV11-2	TRBJ2-5	-	CASSSSGGYQETQYF	TGTGCCAGCAGTTCTAGCGGGGGGTACCAAGAGACCCAGTACTTC
TRBD1	TRBV5-1	TRBJ1-3	-	CASSPSTGAVSGNTIYF	TGCGCCAGCAGTCCATCTACAGGGGCCGTTTCTGGAAACACCATATATTTT
-	TRBV10-1	TRBJ2-7	-	CASSGSLRGEQYF	TGCGCCAGCAGTGGATCCCTCCGGGGCGAGCAGTACTTC
-	TRBV5-4	TRBJ1-2	-	CASSLGQTGGYGYTF	TGTGCCAGCAGCTTGGGACAGACTGGTGGCTATGGCTACACCTTC
TRBD2	TRBV6-1	TRBJ2-5	-	CASSVPLGGVQETQYF	TGTGCCAGCAGTGTCCCCTTGGGGGGGGTCCAAGAGACCCAGTACTTC
-	TRBV30	TRBJ2-3	-	CAWSGLAGGTQYF	TGTGCCTGGAGTGGGCTAGCCGGGGGTACGCAGTATTTT
-	TRBV15	TRBJ2-1	-	CATSRDQGGRGNEQFF	TGTGCCACCAGCAGAGATCAGGGGGGCCGGGGAAATGAGCAGTTCTTC
-	TRBV6-1	TRBJ2-7	few	CASSEALHSSYEQYF	TGTGCCAGCAGTGAAGCGCTTCACAGCTCCTACGAGCAGTACTTC
-	TRBV4-1	TRBJ2-2	-	CASSQGPGLAGSGELFF	TGCGCCAGCAGCCAAGGTCCGGGACTGGCAGGCTCCGGGGAGCTGTTTTTT
-	TRBV5-1	TRBJ2-1	few	CASSLRPGNEQFF	TGCGCCAGCAGCTTGAGGCCGGGCAATGAGCAGTTCTTC
TRBD1	TRBV5-1	TRBJ2-4	-	CASSYGTGGKNIQYF	TGCGCCAGCAGCTACGGAACAGGGGGCAAAAACATTCAGTACTTC
-	TRBV27	TRBJ2-1	-	CASKGKYNEQFF	TGTGCCAGCAAGGGGAAATACAATGAGCAGTTCTTC
-	TRBV3-1/TRBV3-2	TRBJ2-6	-	CASSPGGRAGANVLTF	TGTGCCAGCAGCCCGGGGGGCAGGGCTGGGGCCAACGTCCTGACTTTC
-	TRBV9	TRBJ2-2	once	CASSVGSSARGWTGELFF	TGTGCCAGCAGCGTAGGGTCGAGCGCGAGGGGGTGGACCGGGGAGCTGTTTTTT
-	TRBV3-1/TRBV3-2	TRBJ1-1	-	CASRNGRVQRDTEAFF	TGTGCCAGCCGCAACGGGAGGGTTCAGAGGGACACTGAAGCTTTCTTT